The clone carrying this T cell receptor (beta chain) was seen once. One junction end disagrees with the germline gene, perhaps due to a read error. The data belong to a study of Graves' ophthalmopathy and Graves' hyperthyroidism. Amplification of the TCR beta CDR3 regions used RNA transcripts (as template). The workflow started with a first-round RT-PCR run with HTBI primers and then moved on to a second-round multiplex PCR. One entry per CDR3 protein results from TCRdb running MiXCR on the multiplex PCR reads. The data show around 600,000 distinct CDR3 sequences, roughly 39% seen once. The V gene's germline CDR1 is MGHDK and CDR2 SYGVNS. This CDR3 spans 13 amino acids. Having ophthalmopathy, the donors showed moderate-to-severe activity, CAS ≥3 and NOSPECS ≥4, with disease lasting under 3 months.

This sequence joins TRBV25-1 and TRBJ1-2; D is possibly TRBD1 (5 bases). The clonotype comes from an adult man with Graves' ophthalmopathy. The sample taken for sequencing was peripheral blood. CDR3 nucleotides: TGTGCCAGCAGGAGGGGATCGAGATATGGCTACTCCTTC. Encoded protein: CASRRGSRYGYSF.